This T cell receptor (beta chain) comes out of a study of blood T cell repertoires in COVID-19. CDR3 length: 12 amino acids. V lost 3 bases and J lost 13, with 13 bases in between. Generated by immunoSEQ multiplex PCR, the TCRdb table keeps only in-frame clones and is missing some. The sample holds almost 400,000 clones, roughly 86% seen once. The chain recombines TRBV12-3 or TRBV12-4 with TRBJ1-5, with D tentatively TRBD1 (5 bases). The specimen sequenced was PBMCs or T cells enriched from blood (not recorded which). This receptor was taken from a woman in her 30s who had recovered from COVID-19. The CDR3 DNA reads as TGTGCCAGCAGTTTGGCCGGGGGGGAGCAGCATTTT. Translating gives CASSLAGGEQHF.